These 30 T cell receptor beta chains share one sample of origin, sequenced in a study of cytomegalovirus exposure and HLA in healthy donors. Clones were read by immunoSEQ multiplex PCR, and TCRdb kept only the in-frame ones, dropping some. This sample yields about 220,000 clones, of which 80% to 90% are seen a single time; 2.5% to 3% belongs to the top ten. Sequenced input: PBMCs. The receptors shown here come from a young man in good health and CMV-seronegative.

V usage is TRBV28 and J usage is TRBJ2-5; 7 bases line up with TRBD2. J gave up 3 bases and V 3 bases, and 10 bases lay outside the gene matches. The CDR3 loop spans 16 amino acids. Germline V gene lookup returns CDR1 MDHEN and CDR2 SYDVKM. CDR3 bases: TGTGCCAGCAGTTTTCGGTTAGGGCTAGCGGAAGAGACCCAGTACTTC. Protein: CASSFRLGLAEETQYF. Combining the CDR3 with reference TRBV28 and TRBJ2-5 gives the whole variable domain DVKVTQSSRYLVKRTGEKVFLECVQDMDHENMFWYRQDPGLGLRLIYFSYDVKMKEKGDIPEGYSVSREKKERFSLILESASTNQTSMYLCASSFRLGLAEETQYFGPGTRLLVL.

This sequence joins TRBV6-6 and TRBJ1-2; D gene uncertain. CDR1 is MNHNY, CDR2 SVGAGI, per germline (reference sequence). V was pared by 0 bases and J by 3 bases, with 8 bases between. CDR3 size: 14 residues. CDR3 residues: CASSYSTGDYGYTF. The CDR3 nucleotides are TGTGCCAGCAGTTACTCGACCGGAGACTATGGCTACACCTTC.

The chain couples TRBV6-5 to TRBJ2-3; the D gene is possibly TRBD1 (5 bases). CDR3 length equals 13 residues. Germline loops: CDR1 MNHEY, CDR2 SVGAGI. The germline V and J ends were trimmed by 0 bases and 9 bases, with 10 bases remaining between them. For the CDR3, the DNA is TGTGCCAGCAGTTACTCGAAGGGGTACACGCAGTATTTT. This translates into CASSYSKGYTQYF.

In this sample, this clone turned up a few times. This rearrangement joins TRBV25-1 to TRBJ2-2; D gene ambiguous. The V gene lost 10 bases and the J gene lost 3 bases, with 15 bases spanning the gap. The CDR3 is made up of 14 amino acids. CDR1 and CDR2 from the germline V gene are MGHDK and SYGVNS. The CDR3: CATTFGVHTGELFF. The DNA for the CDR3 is TGTGCCACCACGTTCGGAGTACACACCGGGGAGCTGTTTTTT. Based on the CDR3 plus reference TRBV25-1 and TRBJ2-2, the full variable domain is EADIYQTPRYLVIGTGKKITLECSQTMGHDKMYWYQQDPGMELHLIHYSYGVNSTEKGDLSSESTVSRIRTEHFPLTLESARPSHTSQYLCATTFGVHTGELFFGEGSRLTVL.

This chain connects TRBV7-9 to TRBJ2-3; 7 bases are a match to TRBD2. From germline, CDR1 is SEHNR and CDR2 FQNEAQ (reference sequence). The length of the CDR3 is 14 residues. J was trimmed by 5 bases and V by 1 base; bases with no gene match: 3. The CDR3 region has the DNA TGTGCCAGCAGCTTAGGGCTAGCGGTAGATACGCAGTATTTT. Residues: CASSLGLAVDTQYF.

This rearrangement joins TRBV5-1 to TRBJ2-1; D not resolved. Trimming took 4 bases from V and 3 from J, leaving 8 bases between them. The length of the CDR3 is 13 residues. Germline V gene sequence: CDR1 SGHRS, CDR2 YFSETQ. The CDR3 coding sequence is TGCGCCAGCAGCACAGCCGACTACAATGAGCAGTTCTTC. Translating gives CASSTADYNEQFF.

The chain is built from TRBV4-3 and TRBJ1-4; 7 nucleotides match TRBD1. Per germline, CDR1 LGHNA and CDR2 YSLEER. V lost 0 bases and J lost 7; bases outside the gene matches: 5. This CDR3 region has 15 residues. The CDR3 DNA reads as TGCGCCAGCAGCCAAGACGGGACAGAGACTGAAAAACTGTTTTTT. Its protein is CASSQDGTETEKLFF.

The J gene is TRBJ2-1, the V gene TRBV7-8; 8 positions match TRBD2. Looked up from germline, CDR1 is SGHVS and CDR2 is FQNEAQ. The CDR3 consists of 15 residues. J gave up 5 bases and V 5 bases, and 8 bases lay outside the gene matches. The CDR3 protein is CASSPQAGAHNEQFF. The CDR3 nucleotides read TGTGCCAGCAGCCCGCAAGCGGGAGCCCACAATGAGCAGTTCTTC.

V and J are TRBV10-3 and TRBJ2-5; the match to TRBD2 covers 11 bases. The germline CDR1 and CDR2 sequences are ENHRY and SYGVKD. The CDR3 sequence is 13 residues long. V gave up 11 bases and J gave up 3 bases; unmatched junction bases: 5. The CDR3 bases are TGTGCCGCGACTAGCGGGGATAAAGAGACCCAGTACTTC. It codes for CAATSGDKETQYF.

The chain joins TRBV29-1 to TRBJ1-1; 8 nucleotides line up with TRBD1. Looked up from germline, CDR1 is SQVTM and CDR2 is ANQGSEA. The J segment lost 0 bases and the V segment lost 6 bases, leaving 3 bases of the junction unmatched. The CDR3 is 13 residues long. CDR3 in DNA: TGCAGCGTCGACAGGGGCATGAACACTGAAGCTTTCTTT. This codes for CSVDRGMNTEAFF. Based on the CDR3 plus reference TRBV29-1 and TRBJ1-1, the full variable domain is SAVISQKPSRDICQRGTSLTIQCQVDSQVTMMFWYRQQPGQSLTLIATANQGSEATYESGFVIDKFPISRPNLTFSTLTVSNMSPEDSSIYLCSVDRGMNTEAFFGQGTRLTVV.

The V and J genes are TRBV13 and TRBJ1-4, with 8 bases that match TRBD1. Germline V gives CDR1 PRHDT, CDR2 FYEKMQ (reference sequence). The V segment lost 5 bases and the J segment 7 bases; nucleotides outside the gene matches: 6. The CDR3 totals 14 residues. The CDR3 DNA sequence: TGTGCCAGCAGCCTGACAGGGGAGGGTGAAAAACTGTTTTTT. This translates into CASSLTGEGEKLFF. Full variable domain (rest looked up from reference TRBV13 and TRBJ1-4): AAGVIQSPRHLIKEKRETATLKCYPIPRHDTVYWYQQGPGQDPQFLISFYEKMQSDKGSIPDRFSAQQFSDYHSELNMSSLELGDSALYFCASSLTGEGEKLFFGSGTQLSVL.

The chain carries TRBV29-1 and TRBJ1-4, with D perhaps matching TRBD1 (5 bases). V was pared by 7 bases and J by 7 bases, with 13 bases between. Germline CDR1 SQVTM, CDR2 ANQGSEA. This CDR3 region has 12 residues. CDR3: CSGLWGVEKLFF. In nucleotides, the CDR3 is TGCAGCGGTTTGTGGGGGGTTGAAAAACTGTTTTTT.

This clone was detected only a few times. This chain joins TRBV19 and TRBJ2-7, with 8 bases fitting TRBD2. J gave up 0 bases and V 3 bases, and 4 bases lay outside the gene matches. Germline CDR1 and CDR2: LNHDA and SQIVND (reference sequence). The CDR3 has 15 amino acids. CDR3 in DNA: TGTGCCAGTAGTATCTCTAGCGGGCACTCCTACGAGCAGTACTTC. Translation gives CASSISSGHSYEQYF.

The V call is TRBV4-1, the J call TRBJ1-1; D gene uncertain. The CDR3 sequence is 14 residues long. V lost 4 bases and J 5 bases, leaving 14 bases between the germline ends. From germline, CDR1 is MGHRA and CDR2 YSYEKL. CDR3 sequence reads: CASSPPGGSTEAFF. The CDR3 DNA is TGCGCCAGCAGCCCCCCAGGTGGGTCGACTGAAGCTTTCTTT.

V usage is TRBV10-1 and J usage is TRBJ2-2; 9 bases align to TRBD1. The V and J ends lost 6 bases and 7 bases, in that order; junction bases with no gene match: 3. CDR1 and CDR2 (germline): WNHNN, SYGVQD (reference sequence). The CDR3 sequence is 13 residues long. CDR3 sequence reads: CASSRDRDGELFF. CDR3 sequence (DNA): TGCGCCAGCAGCCGGGACAGGGACGGGGAGCTGTTTTTT.

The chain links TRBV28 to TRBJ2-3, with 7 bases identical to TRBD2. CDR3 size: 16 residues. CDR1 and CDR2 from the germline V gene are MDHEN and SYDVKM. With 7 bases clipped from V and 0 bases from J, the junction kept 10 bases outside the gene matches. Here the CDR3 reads CASILGRGRSTDTQYF. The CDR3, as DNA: TGTGCCAGCATCCTAGGGCGGGGGAGGAGCACAGATACGCAGTATTTT.

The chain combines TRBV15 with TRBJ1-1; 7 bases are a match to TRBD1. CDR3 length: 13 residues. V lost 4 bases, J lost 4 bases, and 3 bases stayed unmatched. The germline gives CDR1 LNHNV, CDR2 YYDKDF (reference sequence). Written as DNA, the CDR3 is TGTGCCACCAGCACGAGACAGGGCACTGAAGCTTTCTTT. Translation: CATSTRQGTEAFF.

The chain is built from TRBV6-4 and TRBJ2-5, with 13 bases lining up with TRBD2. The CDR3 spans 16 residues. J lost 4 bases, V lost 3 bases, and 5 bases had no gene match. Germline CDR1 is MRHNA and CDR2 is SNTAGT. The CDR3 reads CASSESGTSGVETQYF. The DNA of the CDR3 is TGTGCCAGCAGTGAATCCGGGACTAGCGGGGTAGAGACCCAGTACTTC.

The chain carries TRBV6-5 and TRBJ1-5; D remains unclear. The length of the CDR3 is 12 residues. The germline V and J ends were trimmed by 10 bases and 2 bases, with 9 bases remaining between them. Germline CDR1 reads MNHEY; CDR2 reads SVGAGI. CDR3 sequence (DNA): TGTGCCATCGGACTGGGCAATCAGCCCCAGCATTTT. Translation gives CAIGLGNQPQHF.

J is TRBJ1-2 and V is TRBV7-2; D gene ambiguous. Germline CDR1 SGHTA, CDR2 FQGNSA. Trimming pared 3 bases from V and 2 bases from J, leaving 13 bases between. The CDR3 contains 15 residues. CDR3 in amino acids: CASSFGRFRNYGYTF. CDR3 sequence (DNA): TGTGCCAGCAGCTTTGGGAGGTTTCGAAACTATGGCTACACCTTC.

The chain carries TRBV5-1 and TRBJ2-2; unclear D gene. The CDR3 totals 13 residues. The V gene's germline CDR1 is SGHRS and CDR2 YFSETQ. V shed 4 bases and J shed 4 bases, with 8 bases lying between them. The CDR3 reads CASSPEATGELFF. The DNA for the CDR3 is TGCGCCAGCAGCCCCGAGGCCACCGGGGAGCTGTTTTTT.

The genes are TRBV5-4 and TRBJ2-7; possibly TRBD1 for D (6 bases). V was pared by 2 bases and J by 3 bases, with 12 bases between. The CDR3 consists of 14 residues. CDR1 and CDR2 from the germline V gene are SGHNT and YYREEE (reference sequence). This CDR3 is CASSFDQGSYEQYF. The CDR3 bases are TGTGCCAGCAGCTTCGACCAGGGGAGCTACGAGCAGTACTTC. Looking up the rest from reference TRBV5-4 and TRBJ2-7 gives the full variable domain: ETGVTQSPTHLIKTRGQQVTLRCSSQSGHNTVSWYQQALGQGPQFIFQYYREEENGRGNFPPRFSGLQFPNYSSELNVNALELDDSALYLCASSFDQGSYEQYFGPGTRLTVT.

The CDR3 coding sequence is TGTGCCAGCAGCTTAGTCAGGGGACTAGGTGAAAAACTGTTTTTT. Amino acids: CASSLVRGLGEKLFF. The V gene is TRBV7-9, the J gene TRBJ1-4; D perhaps matches TRBD1 (6 bases). Trimming cost V 1 base and J 7 bases, with 13 bases left between them. The CDR3 is 15 amino acids. The germline gives CDR1 SEHNR, CDR2 FQNEAQ (reference sequence).

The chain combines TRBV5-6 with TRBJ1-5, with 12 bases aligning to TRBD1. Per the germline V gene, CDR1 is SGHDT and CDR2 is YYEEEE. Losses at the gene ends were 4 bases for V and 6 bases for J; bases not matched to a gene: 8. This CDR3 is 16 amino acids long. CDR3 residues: CASSLAGTGGVQPQHF. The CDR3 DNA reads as TGTGCCAGCAGCCTGGCCGGGACAGGGGGCGTTCAGCCCCAGCATTTT.

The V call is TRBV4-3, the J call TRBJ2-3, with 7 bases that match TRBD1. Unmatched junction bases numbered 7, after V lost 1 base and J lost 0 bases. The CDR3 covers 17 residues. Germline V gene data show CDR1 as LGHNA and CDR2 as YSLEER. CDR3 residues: CASSQAYRGPSTDTQYF. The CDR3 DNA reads TGCGCCAGCAGCCAAGCCTACAGGGGCCCTAGCACAGATACGCAGTATTTT.

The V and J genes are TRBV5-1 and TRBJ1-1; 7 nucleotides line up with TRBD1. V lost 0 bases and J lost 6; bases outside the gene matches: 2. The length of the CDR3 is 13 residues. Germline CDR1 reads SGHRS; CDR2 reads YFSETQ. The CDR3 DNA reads TGCGCCAGCAGCTTGGTACAGGGGTCTGAAGCTTTCTTT. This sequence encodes CASSLVQGSEAFF.

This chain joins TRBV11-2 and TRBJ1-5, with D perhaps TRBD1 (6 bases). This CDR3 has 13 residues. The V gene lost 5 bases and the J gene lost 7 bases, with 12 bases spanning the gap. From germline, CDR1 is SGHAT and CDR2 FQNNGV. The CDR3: CASSLGGLQPQHF. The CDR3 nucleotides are TGTGCCAGCAGCCTGGGGGGGCTCCAGCCCCAGCATTTT.

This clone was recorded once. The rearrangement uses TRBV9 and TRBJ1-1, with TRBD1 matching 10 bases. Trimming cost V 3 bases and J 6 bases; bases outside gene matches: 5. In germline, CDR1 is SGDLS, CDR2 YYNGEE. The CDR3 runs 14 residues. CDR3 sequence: CASSGQGAYAEAFF. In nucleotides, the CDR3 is TGTGCCAGCAGCGGACAGGGGGCGTATGCTGAAGCTTTCTTT.

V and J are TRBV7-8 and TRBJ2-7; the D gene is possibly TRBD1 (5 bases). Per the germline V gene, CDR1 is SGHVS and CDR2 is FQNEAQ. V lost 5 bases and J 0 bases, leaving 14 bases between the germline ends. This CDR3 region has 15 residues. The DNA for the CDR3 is TGTGCCAGCAGCCCGAGACAGTACCACTCCTACGAGCAGTACTTC. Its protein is CASSPRQYHSYEQYF.

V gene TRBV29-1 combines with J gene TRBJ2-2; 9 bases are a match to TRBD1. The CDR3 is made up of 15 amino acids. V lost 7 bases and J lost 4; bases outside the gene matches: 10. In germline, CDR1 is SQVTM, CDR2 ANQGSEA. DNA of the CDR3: TGCAGCGCCCGCCTTGGGACAGGGTCCACCGGGGAGCTGTTTTTT. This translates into CSARLGTGSTGELFF.